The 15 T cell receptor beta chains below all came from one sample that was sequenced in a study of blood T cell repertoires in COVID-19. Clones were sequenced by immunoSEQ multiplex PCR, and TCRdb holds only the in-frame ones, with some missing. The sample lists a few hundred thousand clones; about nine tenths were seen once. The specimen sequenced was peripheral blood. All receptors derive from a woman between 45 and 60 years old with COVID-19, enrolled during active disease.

The DNA of the CDR3 is TGTGCCAGCAGCCCGAGGGATCAGCCCCAGCATTTT. Residues: CASSPRDQPQHF. The rearrangement uses TRBV6-2 or TRBV6-3 and TRBJ1-5; D gene uncertain. The germline V and J ends were trimmed by 6 bases and 5 bases, with 8 bases remaining between them. CDR3 length: 12 residues. Per germline, CDR1 MNHEY and CDR2 SVGEGT.

This CDR3 reads CASSAQRNTEAFF. The DNA of the CDR3 is TGTGCCAGTAGTGCACAACGGAACACTGAAGCTTTCTTT. The V and J genes are TRBV19 and TRBJ1-1; D is ambiguous. This CDR3 has 13 residues. The germline V and J ends were trimmed by 5 bases and 1 base, with 8 bases remaining between them. Germline V gives CDR1 LNHDA, CDR2 SQIVND (reference sequence). The full variable domain, rest sourced from reference TRBV19 and TRBJ1-1, is DGGITQSPKYLFRKEGQNVTLSCEQNLNHDAMYWYRQDPGQGLRLIYYSQIVNDFQKGDIAEGYSVSREKKESFPLTVTSAQKNPTAFYLCASSAQRNTEAFFGQGTRLTVV.

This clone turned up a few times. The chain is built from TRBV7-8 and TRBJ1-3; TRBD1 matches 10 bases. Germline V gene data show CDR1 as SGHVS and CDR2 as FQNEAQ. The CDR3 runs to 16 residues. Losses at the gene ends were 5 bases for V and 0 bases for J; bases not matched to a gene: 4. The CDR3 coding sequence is TGTGCCAGCAGCCCGACAGGGGGCTCCTCTGGAAACACCATATATTTT. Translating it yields CASSPTGGSSGNTIYF.

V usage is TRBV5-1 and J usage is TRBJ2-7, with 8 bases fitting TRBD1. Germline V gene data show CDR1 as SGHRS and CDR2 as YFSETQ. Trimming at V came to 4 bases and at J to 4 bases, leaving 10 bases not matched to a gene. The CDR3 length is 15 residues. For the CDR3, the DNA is TGCGCCAGCAGCATCTTTGCGGGACAGGAATACGAGCAGTACTTC. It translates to CASSIFAGQEYEQYF.

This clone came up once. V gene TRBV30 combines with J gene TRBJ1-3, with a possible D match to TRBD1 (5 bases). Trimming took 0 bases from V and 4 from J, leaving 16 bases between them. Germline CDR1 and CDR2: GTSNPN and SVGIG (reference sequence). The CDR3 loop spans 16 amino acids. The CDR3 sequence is CAWSVFRAPEGNTIYF. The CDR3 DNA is TGTGCCTGGAGTGTATTCAGGGCCCCTGAGGGAAACACCATATATTTT.

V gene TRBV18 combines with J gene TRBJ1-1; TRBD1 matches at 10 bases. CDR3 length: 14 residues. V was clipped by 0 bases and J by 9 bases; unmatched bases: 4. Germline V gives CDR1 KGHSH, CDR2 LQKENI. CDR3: CASSPPDRGGKAFF. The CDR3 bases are TGTGCCAGCTCACCACCGGACAGGGGGGGAAAAGCTTTCTTT. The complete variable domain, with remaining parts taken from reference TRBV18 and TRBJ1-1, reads NAGVMQNPRHLVRRRGQEARLRCSPMKGHSHVYWYRQLPEEGLKFMVYLQKENIIDESGMPKERFSAEFPKEGPSILRIQQVVRGDSAAYFCASSPPDRGGKAFFGQGTRLTVV.

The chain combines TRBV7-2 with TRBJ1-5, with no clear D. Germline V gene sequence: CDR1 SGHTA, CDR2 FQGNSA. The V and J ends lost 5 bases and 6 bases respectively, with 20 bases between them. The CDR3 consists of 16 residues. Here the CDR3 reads CASSLAEAGMGQPQHF. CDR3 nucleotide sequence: TGTGCCAGCAGCCTCGCGGAGGCCGGGATGGGTCAGCCCCAGCATTTT.

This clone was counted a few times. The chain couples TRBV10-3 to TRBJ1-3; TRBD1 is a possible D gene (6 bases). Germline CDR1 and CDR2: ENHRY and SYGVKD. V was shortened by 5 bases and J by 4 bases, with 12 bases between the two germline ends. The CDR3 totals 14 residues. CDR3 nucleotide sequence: TGTGCCATCAGTAAGGACAGTTCGGGAAACACCATATATTTT. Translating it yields CAISKDSSGNTIYF.

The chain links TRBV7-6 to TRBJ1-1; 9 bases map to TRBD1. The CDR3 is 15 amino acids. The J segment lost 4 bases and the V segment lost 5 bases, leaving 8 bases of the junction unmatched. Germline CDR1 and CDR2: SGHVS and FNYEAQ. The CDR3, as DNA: TGTGCCAGCAGCGAAAGGACAGGGGTCGGCACTGAAGCTTTCTTT. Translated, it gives CASSERTGVGTEAFF.

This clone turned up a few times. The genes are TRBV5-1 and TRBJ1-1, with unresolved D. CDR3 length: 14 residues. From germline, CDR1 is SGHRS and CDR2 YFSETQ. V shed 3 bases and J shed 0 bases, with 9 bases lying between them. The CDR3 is CASSSYEMNTEAFF. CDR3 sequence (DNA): TGCGCCAGCAGCTCGTACGAGATGAACACTGAAGCTTTCTTT.

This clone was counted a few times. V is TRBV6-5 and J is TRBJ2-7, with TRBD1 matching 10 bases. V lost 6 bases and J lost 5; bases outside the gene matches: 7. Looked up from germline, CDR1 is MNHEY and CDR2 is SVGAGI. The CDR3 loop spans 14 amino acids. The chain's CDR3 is CASRKDRGENEQYF. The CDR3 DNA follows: TGTGCCAGCAGGAAGGACAGGGGGGAGAACGAGCAGTACTTC.

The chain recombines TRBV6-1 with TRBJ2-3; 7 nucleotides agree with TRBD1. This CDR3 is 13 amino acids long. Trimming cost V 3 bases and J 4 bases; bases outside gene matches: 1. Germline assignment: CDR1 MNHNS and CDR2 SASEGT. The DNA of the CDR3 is TGTGCCAGCAGTGAGACAGGGCCAGATACGCAGTATTTT. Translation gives CASSETGPDTQYF.

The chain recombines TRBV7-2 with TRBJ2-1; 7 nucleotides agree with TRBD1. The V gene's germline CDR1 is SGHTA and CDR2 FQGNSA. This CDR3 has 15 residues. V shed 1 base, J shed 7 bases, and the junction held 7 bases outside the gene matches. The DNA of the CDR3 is TGTGCCAGCAGCTTAGTCCCAGACAGGGTAAATGAGCAGTTCTTC. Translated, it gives CASSLVPDRVNEQFF.

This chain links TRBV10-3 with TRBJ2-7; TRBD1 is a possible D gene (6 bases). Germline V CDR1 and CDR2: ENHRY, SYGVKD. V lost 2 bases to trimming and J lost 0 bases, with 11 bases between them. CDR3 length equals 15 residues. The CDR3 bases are TGTGCCATCAGTGAGCCCCGGGACACCTCCTACGAGCAGTACTTC. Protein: CAISEPRDTSYEQYF.

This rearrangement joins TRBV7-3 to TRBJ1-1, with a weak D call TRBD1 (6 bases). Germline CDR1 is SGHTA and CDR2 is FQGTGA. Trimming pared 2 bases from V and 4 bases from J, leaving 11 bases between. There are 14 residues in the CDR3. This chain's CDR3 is CASSLLGGSTEAFF. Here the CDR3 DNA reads TGTGCCAGCAGCTTATTAGGGGGATCCACTGAAGCTTTCTTT.